There are many counts of the clone carrying this T cell receptor (beta chain). The data stem from a study of T cells of healthy individuals. Germline loops: CDR1 GTSNPN, CDR2 SVGIG (reference sequence). The CDR3 is 14 residues long. V was pared by 2 bases and J by 5 bases, with 7 bases of the junction left unmatched. TCRdb re-derived calls from the 5' RACE reads in MiXCR, one entry per CDR3 protein. The table has tens of thousands of distinct CDR3 sequences, 15% to 20% seen once; the top ten hold about 4.3%. The TCR sequence derives from a human donor in good health. The chain employs TRBV30 and TRBJ2-5, with 8 bases identical to TRBD1. CDR3: CAWSSTGGTETQYF. In nucleotides, the CDR3 is TGTGCCTGGAGTTCAACAGGGGGTACGGAGACCCAGTACTTC. The full variable domain, its missing parts supplied by reference TRBV30 and TRBJ2-5, is SQTIHQWPATLVQPVGSPLSLECTVEGTSNPNLYWYRQAAGRGLQLLFYSVGIGQISSEVPQNLSASRPQDRQFILSSKKLLLSDSGFYLCAWSSTGGTETQYFGPGTRLLVL.